These 11 T cell receptor beta chains share one sample of origin, sequenced in a study of regulatory T cells in long-lasting Graves disease. Noted time point: newly diagnosed GD, antithyroid drugs for less than 3 months. Isolated PBMC RNA provided the starting material for the TCR library. Relying on iRepertoire HTBI primers and Arm-PCR of CDR3 regions, the team built TCR beta libraries. TCRdb processed the multiplex PCR reads anew with MiXCR; each CDR3 protein has one entry. The table records around 460,000 distinct CDR3 sequences, around 15% of them present only once. These data also featured in a second study, about T cells in Graves' hyperthyroidism and ophthalmopathy.

The material sequenced was peripheral blood mononuclear cells (PBMCs), taken at new diagnosis, from a patient treated with antithyroid drugs. The receptor source for this set is a woman aged 45-59 years with Graves disease.

This sequence joins TRBV18 and TRBJ2-7; D uncertain. The CDR3 totals 16 residues. Germline-derived CDR1 and CDR2 are KGHSH and LQKENI. V lost 0 bases and J lost 2, with 14 bases in between. Here the CDR3 DNA reads TGTGCCAGCTCACCACCCATGTCAGGAAATACCTACGAGCAGTACTTC. Residues: CASSPPMSGNTYEQYF.

V is TRBV12-3 or TRBV12-4 and J is TRBJ1-1; possibly TRBD1 for D (5 bases). This CDR3 is 13 amino acids long. V lost 1 base and J 6 bases, leaving 9 bases between the germline ends. CDR3: CASSLGQGSEAFF. The DNA of the CDR3 is TGTGCCAGCAGTTTAGGTCAGGGATCTGAAGCTTTCTTT.

The chain combines TRBV12-3 or TRBV12-4 with TRBJ2-7, with D hard to call. This CDR3 contains 14 residues. Trimming took 1 base from V and 5 from J, leaving 12 bases between them. The CDR3 region has the DNA TGTGCCAGCAGTTTAGAACTACCGGTAGACGAGCAGTACTTC. As protein: CASSLELPVDEQYF.

The rearrangement joins TRBV6-1 to TRBJ1-6, with D hard to call. The CDR3 loop spans 14 amino acids. Germline V lookup: CDR1 MNHNS, CDR2 SASEGT. V gave up 9 bases and J gave up 4 bases, with 13 bases separating them. CDR3 nucleotide sequence: TGTGCCAGTCCCGCCACCTCTTATAATTCACCCCTCCACTTT. It specifies CASPATSYNSPLHF.

V and J are TRBV5-4 and TRBJ1-2; no firm D call. The CDR3 runs 13 residues. Germline CDR1 and CDR2: SGHNT and YYREEE (reference sequence). Trimming took 4 bases from V and 6 from J, leaving 13 bases between them. As DNA, the CDR3 is TGTGCCAGCAGCCGAGATGTTCCCCATGGCTACACCTTC. Translated, it gives CASSRDVPHGYTF.

This clonotype has at least ten counts. The CDR3 loop reads CASSLPGLSETQYF. CDR3 in DNA: TGTGCCAGCAGCTTACCGGGTCTGTCAGAGACCCAGTACTTC. This chain joins TRBV7-2 and TRBJ2-5; D is undetermined. The CDR3 runs to 14 residues. Germline loops: CDR1 SGHTA, CDR2 FQGNSA. V shed 2 bases and J shed 4 bases, with 11 bases lying between them.

The sample holds a few counts of this clonotype. This chain connects TRBV5-1 to TRBJ2-1; TRBD2 matches 11 bases. V trimming: 0 bases; J trimming: 8 bases; junction bases outside the gene matches: 13. Germline assignment: CDR1 SGHRS and CDR2 YFSETQ. The length of the CDR3 is 18 residues. The CDR3 nucleotides are TGCGCCAGCAGCTTGGTTGGGCGGGTAGCGGGAGGGCACGATGAGCAGTTCTTC. As protein: CASSLVGRVAGGHDEQFF.

The genes are TRBV18 and TRBJ1-1; 7 bases are shared with TRBD1. The germline gives CDR1 KGHSH, CDR2 LQKENI. With 3 bases clipped from V and 10 bases from J, the junction kept 8 bases outside the gene matches. The CDR3 is made up of 13 amino acids. The CDR3 nucleotides read TGTGCCAGCTCACCCGGACAGGAGGTTGTAGCTTTCTTT. Amino acid sequence: CASSPGQEVVAFF. Together with reference TRBV18 and TRBJ1-1, the CDR3 gives the full variable domain: NAGVMQNPRHLVRRRGQEARLRCSPMKGHSHVYWYRQLPEEGLKFMVYLQKENIIDESGMPKERFSAEFPKEGPSILRIQQVVRGDSAAYFCASSPGQEVVAFFGQGTRLTVV.

The sample holds many counts of this clonotype. The V and J genes are TRBV5-1 and TRBJ2-7, with TRBD2 identical over 13 bases. The germline V gene has CDR1 SGHRS and CDR2 YFSETQ. This CDR3 comprises 15 residues. With 5 bases clipped from V and 3 bases from J, the junction kept 5 bases outside the gene matches. CDR3: CASSFRTSGSYEQYF. The DNA of the CDR3 is TGCGCCAGCAGTTTCCGGACTAGCGGGAGCTACGAGCAGTACTTC.

This clonotype was seen repeatedly, ten times or more. This chain joins TRBV2 and TRBJ2-3; tentative D call: TRBD1 (5 bases). The CDR3 is 16 amino acids. The germline gives CDR1 SNHLY, CDR2 FYNNEI. V lost 2 bases to trimming and J lost 6 bases, with 18 bases between them. CDR3 residues: CASSESRSRAADTQYF. In DNA, the CDR3 is TGTGCCAGCAGTGAATCCCGATCCAGGGCAGCGGATACGCAGTATTTT.

The chain links TRBV4-1 to TRBJ2-4; 8 bases map to TRBD2. The V and J ends lost 3 bases and 1 base, in that order; junction bases with no gene match: 5. The germline CDR1 and CDR2 sequences are MGHRA and YSYEKL. The CDR3 covers 16 residues. CDR3 sequence reads: CASSHLGGGAKNIQYF. The CDR3, as DNA: TGCGCCAGCAGCCACCTCGGGGGGGGGGCCAAAAACATTCAGTACTTC.